This T cell receptor beta chain was observed in a study of T-cell memory formation after mild COVID-19. The overall study: Clusters were largely donor specific. Study-level points and caveats: Day 37-peaking second-wave clones had unconfirmed SARS-CoV-2 specificity. Shrinking CD4+ clones resided mostly in CM and EM, and CD8+ ones in EMRA.

Comment on this clonotype: Its antigen is not identified.

TCRdb reanalysed the 5' RACE reads using MiXCR and keeps one entry per CDR3 protein. The data show fewer than 700,000 distinct CDR3 sequences, 20% to 25% seen once. Germline lookup yields CDR1 MNHEY and CDR2 SVGAGI. V lost 4 bases, J lost 0 bases, and 13 bases lay in between. CDR3 length: 15 residues. The chain employs TRBV6-5 and TRBJ2-7; D is ambiguous. The clonotype comes from an adult woman who had mild COVID-19 (a few samples of this study predate the infection). Cell type and time point are not known. Source material: PBMCs or a T cell subset sorted from them (not recorded which). In DNA, the CDR3 is TGTGCCAGCAGTTCGACTCCAGCCCTCTCCTACGAGCAGTACTTC. Residues: CASSSTPALSYEQYF.